The next 5 T cell receptor beta chains were all read from a single sample in a study of cytomegalovirus exposure and HLA in healthy donors. Only in-frame clones appear in the TCRdb table, and some are missing; sequencing was by immunoSEQ multiplex PCR. Of some 310,000 clones in the sample, approximately 85% are singletons; the top ten hold approximately 0.9%. The sequenced sample consisted of PBMCs. The origin of the receptors is a man younger than 45 in good health and CMV-seronegative.

The chain recombines TRBV7-9 with TRBJ2-3, with D maybe TRBD2 (5 bases). This CDR3 spans 12 amino acids. V was clipped by 5 bases and J by 6 bases, with 9 bases between them. Germline V gene sequence: CDR1 SEHNR, CDR2 FQNEAQ (reference sequence). This chain's CDR3 is CASSQERDTQYF. CDR3 nucleotide sequence: TGTGCCAGCAGCCAGGAGCGGGATACGCAGTATTTT.

This clone was seen just once. The chain is built from TRBV7-9 and TRBJ2-1; 13 bases map to TRBD2. V dropped 2 bases and J dropped 3; count of bases not matched to a gene: 1. Germline V CDR1 and CDR2: SEHNR, FQNEAQ (reference sequence). CDR3 length equals 16 residues. The CDR3 nucleotides are TGTGCCAGCAGCTTAAGGACTAGCGGGAGCTACAATGAGCAGTTCTTC. It translates to CASSLRTSGSYNEQFF.

The V and J genes are TRBV7-2 and TRBJ2-3, with 8 bases fitting TRBD1. The CDR3 consists of 12 residues. J was trimmed by 11 bases and V by 5 bases; bases with no gene match: 6. From germline, CDR1 is SGHTA and CDR2 FQGNSA. For the CDR3, the DNA is TGTGCCAGCAGCCTGGACAGGGTTCGGCAGTATTTT. Translation gives CASSLDRVRQYF.

This sequence joins TRBV6-1 and TRBJ2-7; D possibly corresponds to TRBD1 (6 bases). The germline V gene has CDR1 MNHNS and CDR2 SASEGT. Trimming stripped 2 bases from V and 6 bases from J, with 17 bases between. The CDR3 is 15 residues long. DNA of the CDR3: TGTGCCAGCAGTGAACCGTACAGGGAAGGAGGCGAGCAGTACTTC. Protein sequence: CASSEPYREGGEQYF.

This chain uses TRBV7-9 with TRBJ1-1, with 9 positions matching TRBD1. This CDR3 is built from 16 residues. Germline CDR1 is SEHNR and CDR2 is FQNEAQ (reference sequence). V shed 3 bases, J shed 0 bases, and the junction held 5 bases outside the gene matches. The CDR3: CASSLGTGNLNTEAFF. CDR3 DNA: TGTGCCAGCAGCTTGGGGACAGGGAATTTGAACACTGAAGCTTTCTTT.